This entry lists 21 T cell receptor beta chains sequenced from one sample in a study of blood T cell repertoires in COVID-19. The data were produced by immunoSEQ multiplex PCR, yet TCRdb's version contains in-frame clones alone and is incomplete. The repertoire holds over 120,000 clones, with roughly 90% as singletons. Input material: PBMCs or T cells enriched from blood (not recorded which). These receptor sequences come from a man aged 45-65 years who had recovered from COVID-19.

The chain uses TRBV4-1 and TRBJ2-2, with D possibly matching TRBD1 (5 bases). The length of the CDR3 is 14 residues. Germline lookup yields CDR1 MGHRA and CDR2 YSYEKL. Trimming removed 0 bases from V and 6 bases from J, with 8 bases in between. Here the CDR3 reads CASSQDHRPGELFF. As DNA, the CDR3 is TGCGCCAGCAGCCAAGACCACAGGCCCGGGGAGCTGTTTTTT.

The chain combines TRBV27 with TRBJ1-5; the match to TRBD1 covers 7 bases. The CDR3 covers 15 residues. The J segment lost 4 bases and the V segment lost 0 bases, leaving 3 bases of the junction unmatched. The germline gives CDR1 MNHEY, CDR2 SMNVEV (reference sequence). The CDR3 bases are TGTGCCAGCAGTTTATCAGGGGGCCCAAATCAGCCCCAGCATTTT. Its protein is CASSLSGGPNQPQHF.

The J gene is TRBJ1-1, the V gene TRBV28; perhaps TRBD1 as D (6 bases). V was shortened by 5 bases and J by 10 bases, with 17 bases between the two germline ends. CDR3 size: 13 residues. Germline values: CDR1 MDHEN, CDR2 SYDVKM. The CDR3 sequence: CASSVPDSLLAFF. DNA for the CDR3: TGTGCCAGCAGTGTACCGGACAGCTTGTTAGCTTTCTTT.

The genes are TRBV6-5 and TRBJ2-5; TRBD1 aligns across 7 bases. V shed 2 bases and J 5 bases; nucleotides not matched to a gene: 2. Germline CDR1 and CDR2: MNHEY and SVGAGI. The CDR3 is made up of 13 amino acids. The CDR3 DNA is TGTGCCAGCAGTTACACCAGGGGGGAGACCCAGTACTTC. It specifies CASSYTRGETQYF.

The chain carries TRBV5-1 and TRBJ1-4, with a possible D match to TRBD1 (6 bases). Germline assignment: CDR1 SGHRS and CDR2 YFSETQ. The ends were cut back, 6 bases at V and 7 bases at J, with 19 bases in the middle. This CDR3 contains 15 residues. In DNA form, the CDR3 reads TGCGCCAGCAAAAAGGAAGGGGGTAGCTTTGAAAAACTGTTTTTT. It is translated as CASKKEGGSFEKLFF.

This clone was seen only once. The rearrangement links TRBV28 to TRBJ1-2; D not resolved. Germline V CDR1 and CDR2: MDHEN, SYDVKM. Trimming removed 5 bases at V and 1 base at J, with 23 bases between. This CDR3 is built from 18 residues. CDR3 coding DNA: TGTGCCAGCAGTCCAGCGGGTATCGTCTCCCGAAATAACTATGGCTACACCTTC. This encodes CASSPAGIVSRNNYGYTF.

The V and J genes are TRBV15 and TRBJ2-5; 7 positions agree with TRBD2. The CDR3 is 15 residues long. The germline V gene encodes CDR1 LNHNV and CDR2 YYDKDF (reference sequence). The V and J ends lost 7 bases and 1 base, in that order; junction bases with no gene match: 9. This chain's CDR3 is CATKRPGGSQETQYF. As DNA, the CDR3 is TGTGCCACCAAACGACCGGGCGGGAGCCAAGAGACCCAGTACTTC.

This clone was observed once. The V and J genes are TRBV4-2 and TRBJ1-1; 7 nucleotides agree with TRBD1. V lost 0 bases, J lost 1 base, and 5 bases stayed unmatched. From germline, CDR1 is LGHNA and CDR2 YNFKEQ. This CDR3 is built from 16 residues. CDR3 bases: TGTGCCAGCAGCCAAGACCCTCACAGGGGGAACACTGAAGCTTTCTTT. Translation: CASSQDPHRGNTEAFF.

The chain links TRBV27 to TRBJ1-1; 11 positions agree with TRBD1. V trimming: 6 bases; J trimming: 6 bases; junction bases outside the gene matches: 15. Germline CDR1 and CDR2: MNHEY and SMNVEV (reference sequence). The CDR3 length is 17 residues. DNA for the CDR3: TGTGCCAGCAGCAGCCCCCCGTGGGACAGGGGGTTCTCTGAAGCTTTCTTT. Translated: CASSSPPWDRGFSEAFF.

The chain couples TRBV28 to TRBJ1-1; a weak D match, TRBD1 (6 bases). The CDR3 runs to 14 residues. Looked up from germline, CDR1 is MDHEN and CDR2 is SYDVKM. Trimming pared 2 bases from V and 1 base from J, leaving 8 bases between. The CDR3 spells CASSLLGGNTEAFF. The CDR3 nucleotides read TGTGCCAGCAGTTTACTAGGGGGGAACACTGAAGCTTTCTTT. Full variable domain (remainder filled in from reference TRBV28 and TRBJ1-1): DVKVTQSSRYLVKRTGEKVFLECVQDMDHENMFWYRQDPGLGLRLIYFSYDVKMKEKGDIPEGYSVSREKKERFSLILESASTNQTSMYLCASSLLGGNTEAFFGQGTRLTVV.

This clone was seen a single time. This chain joins TRBV28 and TRBJ1-2; a possible D gene is TRBD1 (6 bases). The CDR3 length is 16 residues. Between the trimmed V and J ends, which lost 6 bases and 0 bases, there was a span of 17 bases. Germline V gene lookup returns CDR1 MDHEN and CDR2 SYDVKM. For the CDR3, the DNA is TGTGCCAGCAGCCCCGCCCCCTGGACAGCTAACTATGGCTACACCTTC. Amino acids: CASSPAPWTANYGYTF.

This clone appeared a single time. The V and J genes are TRBV25-1 and TRBJ1-1; D call uncertain. In germline, CDR1 is MGHDK, CDR2 SYGVNS. Trimming removed 3 bases from V and 14 bases from J, with 19 bases in between. There are 13 residues in the CDR3. CDR3 nucleotides: TGTGCCAGCAGTGATAGCCAGGCGCGGGGATCATTCTTT. Its translation is CASSDSQARGSFF.

The CDR3 reads CASSAPRNIQYF. Here the CDR3 DNA reads TGTGCCAGTAGTGCCCCGAGAAACATTCAGTACTTC. The V and J genes are TRBV19 and TRBJ2-4; D ambiguous. Trimming stripped 5 bases from V and 6 bases from J, with 8 bases between. This CDR3 contains 12 residues. Germline V gives CDR1 LNHDA, CDR2 SQIVND (reference sequence). Filled out from reference TRBV19 and TRBJ2-4, the complete variable domain reads DGGITQSPKYLFRKEGQNVTLSCEQNLNHDAMYWYRQDPGQGLRLIYYSQIVNDFQKGDIAEGYSVSREKKESFPLTVTSAQKNPTAFYLCASSAPRNIQYFGAGTRLSVL.

The V gene is TRBV30, the J gene TRBJ2-5; D not resolved. The CDR3 consists of 12 residues. Germline assignment: CDR1 GTSNPN and CDR2 SVGIG (reference sequence). Deletions cut 0 bases from V and 7 bases from J, with 9 bases between. CDR3 coding DNA: TGTGCCTGGAGTGTCCCCTTTTCGACCCAGTACTTC. This encodes CAWSVPFSTQYF.

The chain employs TRBV15 and TRBJ1-4, with D tentatively TRBD1 (5 bases). Between the trimmed V and J ends, which lost 4 bases and 4 bases, there was a span of 10 bases. Germline lookup yields CDR1 LNHNV and CDR2 YYDKDF (reference sequence). This CDR3 has 14 amino acids. CDR3 DNA: TGTGCCACCAGCAAGCAGGGTTTTAATGAAAAACTGTTTTTT. This codes for CATSKQGFNEKLFF. Combining the CDR3 with reference TRBV15 and TRBJ1-4 gives the whole variable domain DAMVIQNPRYQVTQFGKPVTLSCSQTLNHNVMYWYQQKSSQAPKLLFHYYDKDFNNEADTPDNFQSRRPNTSFCFLDIRSPGLGDTAMYLCATSKQGFNEKLFFGSGTQLSVL.

This sequence joins TRBV7-2 and TRBJ2-4, with a tentative D call TRBD2 (5 bases). Germline V gene sequence: CDR1 SGHTA, CDR2 FQGNSA. This CDR3 has 14 residues. Trimming cost V 6 bases and J 1 base, with 10 bases left between them. CDR3 sequence reads: CASRLTGAKNIQYF. The DNA for the CDR3 is TGTGCCAGCAGATTGACGGGGGCCAAAAACATTCAGTACTTC.

The rearrangement links TRBV2 to TRBJ2-3; D is uncertain. Trimming shortened V by 4 bases and J by 3 bases, and 20 bases separated the two germline ends. Germline assignment: CDR1 SNHLY and CDR2 FYNNEI. This CDR3 is built from 17 residues. The CDR3 nucleotides read TGTGCCAGCAGTGTCCTTGGGCCCGGTGTTGGGACAGATACGCAGTATTTT. Its translation is CASSVLGPGVGTDTQYF.

The rearrangement uses TRBV6-5 and TRBJ1-4, with 11 bases that match TRBD1. The germline gives CDR1 MNHEY, CDR2 SVGAGI. There are 14 residues in the CDR3. The J segment lost 7 bases and the V segment lost 7 bases, leaving 5 bases of the junction unmatched. In nucleotides, the CDR3 is TGTGCCAGCAAGATGGACAGGGGGCGTGAAAAACTGTTTTTT. It specifies CASKMDRGREKLFF.

This chain links TRBV10-3 with TRBJ2-7; 12 bases are shared with TRBD1. The CDR3 has 13 amino acids. Trimming removed 8 bases from V and 5 bases from J; junction bases left unmatched: 4. Per germline, CDR1 ENHRY and CDR2 SYGVKD. CDR3 DNA sequence: TGTGCCATCGGGGGGACAGGGGGCCACGAGCAGTACGTC. Protein product: CAIGGTGGHEQYV.

The CDR3 DNA is TGTGCCAGCAGCTTAGCCCCCCAGGGATTTACTGGCTACACCTTC. This sequence encodes CASSLAPQGFTGYTF. The chain combines TRBV11-2 with TRBJ1-2; perhaps TRBD1 as D (5 bases). The CDR3 covers 15 residues. V was pared by 1 base and J by 7 bases, with 16 bases between. The germline gives CDR1 SGHAT, CDR2 FQNNGV.

V gene TRBV28 combines with J gene TRBJ1-2, with 8 nucleotides matching TRBD1. V gave up 6 bases and J gave up 7 bases; unmatched junction bases: 7. Germline V CDR1 and CDR2: MDHEN, SYDVKM. This CDR3 is 13 amino acids long. CDR3 DNA: TGTGCCAGCAGCAGAGGACAGGGAGGTGGCTACACCTTC. Amino acid sequence: CASSRGQGGGYTF.